The T cell receptor (beta chain) described here comes from a study of T cell repertoires in cytomegalovirus infection (dated by TCRdb to about 2019). At the level of the whole study: Alongside well-studied HLA-B-restricted epitopes, the peptide stimulations were aimed at recently identified HLA-C-restricted CMV epitopes, whose presentation resists viral immunomodulation. Donor HLA type was relevant to the analysis, as public TCR beta signatures indicated carriage of CMV infection together with the matching HLA type. General conclusions and limits of the study: The ex vivo response was dominated by HLA-C-restricted CMV-specific TCR beta clonotypes, which also provided the single most frequent clonotype in two of eight donors. Cumulative frequency of public TCR beta family members discriminated carriers of CMV infection plus the relevant HLA type in this cohort and an independent 352-donor cohort.

For CDR1 and CDR2, the germline V gene lists MNHNS and SASEGT. The CDR3 goes from the cysteine to the phenylalanine over 13 residues. Left in the record is the CDR3 DNA by itself, 39 bases read in frame from the first base. V lost 5 bases and J lost 7 bases, and the count of bases not matched to a germline gene is 7. Instrument on record: Illumina HiSeq 1500. The public reads were reprocessed in TCRdb via fastp at Q25 and MiXCR, keeping in-frame beta chains. Each record represents a unique CDR3 protein, reported with the most common genes and DNA among its rows. In all, the sample holds a few hundred thousand distinct CDR3 sequences, and around 29% of those were seen once. The biggest ten clones account for around 18% of the sample. The treatment or condition label here, explained by the study, means: in vitro stimulation with specific CMV peptide epitopes to enrich CMV-specific T cells. On this clonotype itself: Its antigen is currently not known. The record has no base qualities; no much larger clone is one base away.

The chain is encoded by TRBV6-1 joined to TRBJ1-1, with 7 junctional bases fitting TRBD1. The TCR was taken from a human donor in good health (CMV status not recorded). Some clones in this sample may be carry-over from other donors' samples. This sample comprised cultured PBMCs, obtained from culture after CMV antigen stimulation. The sequenced DNA is TGTGCCAGCAGTAGAGACCGGGACAGTGAAGCTTTCTTT. This codes for CASSRDRDSEAFF.